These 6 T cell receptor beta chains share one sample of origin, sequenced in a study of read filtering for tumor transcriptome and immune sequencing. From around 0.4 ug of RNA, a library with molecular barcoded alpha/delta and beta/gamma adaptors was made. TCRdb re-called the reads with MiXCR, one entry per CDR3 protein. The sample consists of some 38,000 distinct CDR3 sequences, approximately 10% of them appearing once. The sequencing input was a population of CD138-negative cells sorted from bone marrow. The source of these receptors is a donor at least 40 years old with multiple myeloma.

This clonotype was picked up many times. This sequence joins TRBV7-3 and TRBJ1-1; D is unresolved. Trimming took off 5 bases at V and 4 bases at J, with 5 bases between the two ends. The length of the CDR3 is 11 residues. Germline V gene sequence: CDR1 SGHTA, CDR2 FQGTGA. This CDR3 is CASSPSTEAFF. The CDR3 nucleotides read TGTGCCAGCAGCCCGAGCACTGAAGCTTTCTTT.

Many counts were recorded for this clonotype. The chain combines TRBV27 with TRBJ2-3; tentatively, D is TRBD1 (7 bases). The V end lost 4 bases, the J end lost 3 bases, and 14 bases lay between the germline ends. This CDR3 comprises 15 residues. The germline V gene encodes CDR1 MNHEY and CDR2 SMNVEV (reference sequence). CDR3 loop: CASSWGGQATDTQYF. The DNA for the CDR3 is TGTGCCAGCAGTTGGGGAGGACAGGCGACAGATACGCAGTATTTT.

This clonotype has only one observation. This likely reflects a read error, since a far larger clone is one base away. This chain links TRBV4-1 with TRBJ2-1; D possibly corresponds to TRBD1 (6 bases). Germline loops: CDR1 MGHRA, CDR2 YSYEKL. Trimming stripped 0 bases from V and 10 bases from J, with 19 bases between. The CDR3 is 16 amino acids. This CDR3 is CASSQDFYQGSYEQFF. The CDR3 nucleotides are TGCGCCAGCAGCCAAGATTTTTACCAGGGGAGCTACGAGCAGTTCTTC.

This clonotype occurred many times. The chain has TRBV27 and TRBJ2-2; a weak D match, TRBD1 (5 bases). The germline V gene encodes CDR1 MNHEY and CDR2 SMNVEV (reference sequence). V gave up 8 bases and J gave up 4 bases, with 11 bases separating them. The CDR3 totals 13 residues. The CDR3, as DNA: TGTGCCAGCTGGCAGGGTACCACCGGGGAGCTGTTTTTT. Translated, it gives CASWQGTTGELFF.

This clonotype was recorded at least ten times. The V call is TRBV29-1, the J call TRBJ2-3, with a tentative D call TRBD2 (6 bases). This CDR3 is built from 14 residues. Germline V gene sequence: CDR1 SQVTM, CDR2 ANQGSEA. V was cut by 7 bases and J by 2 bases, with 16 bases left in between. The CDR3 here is CSAEPGGYTDTQYF. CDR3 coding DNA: TGCAGCGCAGAACCCGGGGGATACACAGATACGCAGTATTTT.

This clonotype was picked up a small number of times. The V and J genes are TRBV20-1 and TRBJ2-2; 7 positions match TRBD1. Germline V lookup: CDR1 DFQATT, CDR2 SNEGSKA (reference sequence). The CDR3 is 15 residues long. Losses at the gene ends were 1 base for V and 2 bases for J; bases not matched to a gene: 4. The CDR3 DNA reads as TGCAGTGCTAGAGGTCAGGGGGAAAACACCGGGGAGCTGTTTTTT. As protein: CSARGQGENTGELFF.